This TCR beta chain was sequenced in a study of regulatory T cells in long-lasting Graves disease. The wider study: Graves' patients who were just diagnosed had used antithyroid drugs for under 3 months.

This clonotype was counted between two and nine times. Its target is not known. Time point described: newly diagnosed GD, antithyroid drugs for less than 3 months. The TCR library was made from RNA extracted from PBMCs. Building of the TCR beta libraries involved iRepertoire HTBI primers and Arm-PCR of CDR3 regions. Via MiXCR, TCRdb re-called the multiplex PCR reads, giving one row per CDR3 protein. The repertoire holds about 520,000 distinct CDR3 sequences, with around 12% as singletons. The V end was cut by 3 bases, the J end by 7 bases, with 7 bases between. Germline CDR1 ENHRY, CDR2 SYGVKD. This CDR3 has 13 amino acids. Study-wide results and caveats: Under persistent disease, TRBV28, TRBJ1-2 and TRBJ2-5 were used preferentially. Thyroid tissue was not sampled; only peripheral blood was.

These same records also appear under a second study, on T cells in Graves' hyperthyroidism and ophthalmopathy. That publication notes: Within blood appeared most thyroid clonotypes that had expanded above 0.001.

The sequence derives from a woman aged 30 to 39 with Graves disease. The chain employs TRBV10-3 and TRBJ1-6; tentatively, D is TRBD1 (5 bases). Sequencing was performed on peripheral blood mononuclear cells (PBMCs), taken at new diagnosis, from a patient treated with antithyroid drugs. The CDR3 coding sequence is TGTGCCATCAGTGACAGGGCGAATTCACCCCTCCACTTT. It encodes CAISDRANSPLHF.